What follows describes a single T cell receptor beta chain. Its antigen remains unidentified. Qualities for individual bases were not recorded, and no much larger clone is one base off. Other DNA sequences in the same sample also yield this CDR3. From its cysteine to its phenylalanine, the CDR3 spans 11 amino acids. The sequence is cut down to CDR3 DNA, 33 bases in frame from base 1. The germline V gene (reference sequence) gives CDR1 as DFQATT and CDR2 as SNEGSKA. V is reduced by 7 bases and J by 1 base, leaving a spacing of 7 bases between them. To sequence the TCRbeta CDR3 region, genomic DNA was isolated from the sorted cells. The immunoSEQ Assay was used to sequence the TCRbeta CDR3 regions. TCRdb retrieved this table from immuneACCESS and kept in-frame rearrangements only. Not all clones are present; in checked studies, unresolved V genes account for under half, and no reason is known for the remainder. Here the sample has roughly 48,000 clones; 60% to 80% occur a single time. The ten biggest clones cover 7.9% of the sample.

The source of the sample is a study of OX40 agonist ivuxolimab in advanced cancers. At the level of the whole study: Ivuxolimab was an agonistic, fully human IgG2 monoclonal antibody directed against OX40 (CD134), a costimulatory receptor. The point of sequencing TCRbeta in the periphery was to test whether ivuxolimab changed TCR sequence diversity and drove clonal T-cell expansion. Intravenous ivuxolimab was administered to patients every 2 weeks at six dose levels: 0.01, 0.1, 0.3, 1.5, 3 and 10 mg/kg. Prior anti-PD-1, anti-PD-L1 or anti-CTLA-4 therapy was permitted, and checkpoint inhibitors had been received by about 36% of dose-escalation patients. A male proportion of nearly 85% and a mean age of approximately 61 years, ranging from 23 to 79, were recorded for the dose-escalation cohort. Among the roughly 54 dose-escalation patients, 19 had hepatocellular carcinoma, 15 or so melanoma, 9 renal cell carcinoma and 9 head and neck cancer. Partial responses were achieved by three dose-escalation patients, of whom one had hepatocellular carcinoma and two had cutaneous melanoma. The paper covers the monotherapy dose-escalation part of the phase I ivuxolimab trial, which included N ≈ 50 patients.

The trial excluded patients who had a history of autoimmune disease or were on systemic immunosuppression. Peripheral blood for TCR sequencing was collected from all dose cohorts at baseline, on cycle 4 day 1, and on cycle 7 day 1. Samples came from an open-label, multicenter, first-in-human phase I dose-escalation trial of ivuxolimab. Adults with locally advanced or metastatic melanoma, renal cell, hepatocellular, or head and neck squamous cell carcinoma were enrolled in the trial. CD4+ and CD8+ T cells were sorted separately from peripheral blood before TCR sequencing. Summary of the overall study and its limitations: At doses of 0.1 to 3.0 mg/kg, clonal expansion of both CD4+ and CD8+ T cells in blood was seen between baseline and week 6. The antigen specificity of the clonally expanded peripheral T cells was not determined. Partial responders in the 0.1-3.0 mg/kg groups had among the lowest normalized peripheral clonal expansion, especially among CD8+ T cells. After ivuxolimab, CD8+ T cells had more expanded clones than CD4+ T cells on average. Low levels of normalized T-cell clonal expansion were also seen in some nonresponding patients.

Sequenced here: CD4+ or CD8+ T cells sorted from blood, sampled in a trial of the OX40 agonist ivuxolimab. The rearrangement joined TRBV20-1 to TRBJ2-5, with the D gene call left open. This clonotype originated in an adult with an advanced solid tumor such as melanoma, head and neck, liver or kidney cancer. The CDR3 here reads CSGAVQETQYF. At the DNA level, the sequence is TGCAGTGGGGCAGTCCAAGAGACCCAGTACTTC.